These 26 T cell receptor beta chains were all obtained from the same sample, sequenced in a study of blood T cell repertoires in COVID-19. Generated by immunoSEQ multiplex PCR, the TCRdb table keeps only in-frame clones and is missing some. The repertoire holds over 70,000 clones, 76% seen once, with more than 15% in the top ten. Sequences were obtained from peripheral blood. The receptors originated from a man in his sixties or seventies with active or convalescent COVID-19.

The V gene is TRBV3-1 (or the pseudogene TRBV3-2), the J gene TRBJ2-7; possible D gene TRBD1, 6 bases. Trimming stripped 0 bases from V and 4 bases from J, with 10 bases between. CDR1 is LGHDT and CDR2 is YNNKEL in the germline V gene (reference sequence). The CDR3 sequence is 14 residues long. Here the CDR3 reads CASSQEDSRYEQYF. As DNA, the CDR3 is TGTGCCAGCAGCCAAGAGGACAGTAGATACGAGCAGTACTTC.

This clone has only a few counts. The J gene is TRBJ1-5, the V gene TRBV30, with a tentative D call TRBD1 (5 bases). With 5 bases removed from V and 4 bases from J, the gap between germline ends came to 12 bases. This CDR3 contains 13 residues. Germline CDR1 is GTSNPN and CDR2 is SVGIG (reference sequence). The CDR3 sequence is CAWGRQLNQPQHF. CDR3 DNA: TGTGCCTGGGGGAGACAGTTAAATCAGCCCCAGCATTTT. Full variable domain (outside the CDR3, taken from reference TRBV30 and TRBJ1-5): SQTIHQWPATLVQPVGSPLSLECTVEGTSNPNLYWYRQAAGRGLQLLFYSVGIGQISSEVPQNLSASRPQDRQFILSSKKLLLSDSGFYLCAWGRQLNQPQHFGDGTRLSIL.

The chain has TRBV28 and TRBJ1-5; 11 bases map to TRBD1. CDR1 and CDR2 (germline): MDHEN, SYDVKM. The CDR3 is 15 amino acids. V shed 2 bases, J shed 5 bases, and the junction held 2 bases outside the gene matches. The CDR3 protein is CASSLGGQGDQPQHF. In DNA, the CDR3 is TGTGCCAGCAGTTTAGGGGGACAGGGGGATCAGCCCCAGCATTTT. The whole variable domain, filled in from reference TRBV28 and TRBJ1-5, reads DVKVTQSSRYLVKRTGEKVFLECVQDMDHENMFWYRQDPGLGLRLIYFSYDVKMKEKGDIPEGYSVSREKKERFSLILESASTNQTSMYLCASSLGGQGDQPQHFGDGTRLSIL.

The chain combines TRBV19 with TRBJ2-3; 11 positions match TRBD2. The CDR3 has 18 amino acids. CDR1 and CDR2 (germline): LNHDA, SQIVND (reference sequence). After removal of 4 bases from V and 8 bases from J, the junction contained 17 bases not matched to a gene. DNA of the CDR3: TGTGCCAGTAGTACCGGGACCGGGACTAGCGGCGTTTCGGGTACGCAGTATTTT. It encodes CASSTGTGTSGVSGTQYF.

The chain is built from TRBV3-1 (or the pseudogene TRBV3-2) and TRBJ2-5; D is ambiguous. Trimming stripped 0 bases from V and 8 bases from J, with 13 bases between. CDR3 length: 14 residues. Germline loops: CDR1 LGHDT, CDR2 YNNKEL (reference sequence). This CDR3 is CASSQDHQALTQYF. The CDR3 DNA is TGTGCCAGCAGCCAAGATCACCAGGCCCTCACCCAGTACTTC.

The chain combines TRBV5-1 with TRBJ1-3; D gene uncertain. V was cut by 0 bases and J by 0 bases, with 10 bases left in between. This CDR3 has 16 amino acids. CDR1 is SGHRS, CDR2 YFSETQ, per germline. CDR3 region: CASSLADRGSGNTIYF. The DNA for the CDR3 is TGCGCCAGCAGCTTGGCCGATCGGGGCTCTGGAAACACCATATATTTT.

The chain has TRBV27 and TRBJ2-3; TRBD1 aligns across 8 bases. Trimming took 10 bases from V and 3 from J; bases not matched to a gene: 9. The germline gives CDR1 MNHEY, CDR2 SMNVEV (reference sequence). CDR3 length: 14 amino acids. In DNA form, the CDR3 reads TGTGCCACCAAACAGGGGGGATGGACAGATACGCAGTATTTT. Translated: CATKQGGWTDTQYF.

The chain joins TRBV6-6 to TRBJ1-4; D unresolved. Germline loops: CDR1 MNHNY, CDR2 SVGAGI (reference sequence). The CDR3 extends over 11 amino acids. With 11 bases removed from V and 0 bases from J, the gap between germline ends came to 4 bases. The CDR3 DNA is TGTGCCTCTGCAACTAATGAAAAACTGTTTTTT. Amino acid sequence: CASATNEKLFF.

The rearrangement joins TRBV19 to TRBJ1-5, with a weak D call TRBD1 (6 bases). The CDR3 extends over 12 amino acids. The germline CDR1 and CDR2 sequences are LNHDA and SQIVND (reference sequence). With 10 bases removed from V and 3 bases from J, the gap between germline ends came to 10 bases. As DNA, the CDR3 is TGTGCCATCGGGACAACCAATCAGCCCCAGCATTTT. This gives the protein CAIGTTNQPQHF. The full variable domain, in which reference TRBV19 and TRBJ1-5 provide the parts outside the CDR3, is DGGITQSPKYLFRKEGQNVTLSCEQNLNHDAMYWYRQDPGQGLRLIYYSQIVNDFQKGDIAEGYSVSREKKESFPLTVTSAQKNPTAFYLCAIGTTNQPQHFGDGTRLSIL.

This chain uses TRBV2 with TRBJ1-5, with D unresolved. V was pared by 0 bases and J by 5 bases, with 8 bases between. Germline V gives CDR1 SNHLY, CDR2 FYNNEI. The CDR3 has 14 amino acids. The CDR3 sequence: CASSEAGRYQPQHF. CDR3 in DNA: TGTGCCAGCAGTGAAGCGGGGAGGTATCAGCCCCAGCATTTT.

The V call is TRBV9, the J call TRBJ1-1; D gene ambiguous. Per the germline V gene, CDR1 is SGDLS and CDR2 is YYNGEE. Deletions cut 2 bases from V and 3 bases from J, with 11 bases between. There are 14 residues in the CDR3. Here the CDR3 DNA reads TGTGCCAGCAGCGTCCACTACACTGACACTGAAGCTTTCTTT. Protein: CASSVHYTDTEAFF.

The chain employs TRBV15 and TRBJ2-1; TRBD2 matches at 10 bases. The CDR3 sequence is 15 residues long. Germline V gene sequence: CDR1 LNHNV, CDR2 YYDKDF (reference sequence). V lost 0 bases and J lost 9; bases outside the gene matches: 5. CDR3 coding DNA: TGTGCCACCAGCAGAGATTGGACTAGCGGAGGTGAGCAGTTCTTC. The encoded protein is CATSRDWTSGGEQFF.

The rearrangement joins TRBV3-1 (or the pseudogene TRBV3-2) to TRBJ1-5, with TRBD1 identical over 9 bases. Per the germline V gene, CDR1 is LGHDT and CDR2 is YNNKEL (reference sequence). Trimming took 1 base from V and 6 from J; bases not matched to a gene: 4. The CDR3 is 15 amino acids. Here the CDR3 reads CASSQGTGVGQPQHF. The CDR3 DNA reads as TGTGCCAGCAGCCAAGGGACAGGGGTGGGTCAGCCCCAGCATTTT.

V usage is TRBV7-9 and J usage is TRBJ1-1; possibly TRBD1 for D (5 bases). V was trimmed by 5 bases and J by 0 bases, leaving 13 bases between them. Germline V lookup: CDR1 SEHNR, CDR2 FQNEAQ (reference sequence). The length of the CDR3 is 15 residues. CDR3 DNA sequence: TGTGCCAGCAGCCTCCGGTCAGGGTTGAACACTGAAGCTTTCTTT. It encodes CASSLRSGLNTEAFF.

CDR3 amino acids: CASSFGPEGNTEAFF. The DNA of the CDR3 is TGTGCCAGCAGCTTCGGGCCCGAGGGGAACACTGAAGCTTTCTTT. The chain links TRBV9 to TRBJ1-1, with unresolved D. V was shortened by 4 bases and J by 1 base, with 14 bases between the two germline ends. The CDR3 length is 15 residues. Germline V lookup: CDR1 SGDLS, CDR2 YYNGEE. The full variable domain, rest sourced from reference TRBV9 and TRBJ1-1, is DSGVTQTPKHLITATGQRVTLRCSPRSGDLSVYWYQQSLDQGLQFLIQYYNGEERAKGNILERFSAQQFPDLHSELNLSSLELGDSALYFCASSFGPEGNTEAFFGQGTRLTVV.

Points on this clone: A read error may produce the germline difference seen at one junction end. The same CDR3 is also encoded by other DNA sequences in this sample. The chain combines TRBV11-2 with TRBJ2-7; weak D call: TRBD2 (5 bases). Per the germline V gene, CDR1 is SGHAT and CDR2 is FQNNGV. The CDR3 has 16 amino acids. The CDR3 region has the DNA TGTGCCAGCAGCTGGGAGAGGGATTTGACTATCTACGAGCAGTATTTC. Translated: CASSWERDLTIYEQYF.

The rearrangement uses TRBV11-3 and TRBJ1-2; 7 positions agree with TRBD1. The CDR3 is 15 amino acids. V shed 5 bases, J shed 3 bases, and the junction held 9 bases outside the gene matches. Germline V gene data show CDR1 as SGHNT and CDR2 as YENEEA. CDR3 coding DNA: TGTGCCAGCAGCGCAGACGGGACAGAGTACTATGGCTACACCTTC. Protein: CASSADGTEYYGYTF.

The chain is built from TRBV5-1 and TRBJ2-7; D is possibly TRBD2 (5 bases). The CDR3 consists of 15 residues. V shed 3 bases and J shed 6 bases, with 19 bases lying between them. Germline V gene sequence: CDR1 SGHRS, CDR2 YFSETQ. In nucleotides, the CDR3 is TGCGCCAGCAGCTCGGGGTACACCACTCGCCGCGAGCAGTACTTC. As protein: CASSSGYTTRREQYF. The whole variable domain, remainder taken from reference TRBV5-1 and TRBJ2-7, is KAGVTQTPRYLIKTRGQQVTLSCSPISGHRSVSWYQQTPGQGLQFLFEYFSETQRNKGNFPGRFSGRQFSNSRSEMNVSTLELGDSALYLCASSSGYTTRREQYFGPGTRLTVT.

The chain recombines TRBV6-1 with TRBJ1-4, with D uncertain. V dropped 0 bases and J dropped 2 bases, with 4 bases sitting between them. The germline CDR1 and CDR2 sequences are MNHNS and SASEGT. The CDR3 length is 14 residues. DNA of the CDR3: TGTGCCAGCAGTGAAGCTACTACTAATGAAAAACTGTTTTTT. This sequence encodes CASSEATTNEKLFF.

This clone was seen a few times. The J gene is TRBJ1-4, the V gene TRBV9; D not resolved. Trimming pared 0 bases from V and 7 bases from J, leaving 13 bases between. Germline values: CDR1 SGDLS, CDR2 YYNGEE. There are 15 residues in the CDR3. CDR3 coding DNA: TGTGCCAGCAGCGTAGCTACCGGAGTCCTTGAAAAACTGTTTTTT. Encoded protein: CASSVATGVLEKLFF.

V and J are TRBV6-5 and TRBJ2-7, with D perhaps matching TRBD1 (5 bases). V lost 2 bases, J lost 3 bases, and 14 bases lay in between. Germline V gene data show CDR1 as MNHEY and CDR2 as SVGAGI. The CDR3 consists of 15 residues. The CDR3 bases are TGTGCCAGCAGTTACCAGCCAGTCCAGGGCTACGAGCAGTACTTC. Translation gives CASSYQPVQGYEQYF.

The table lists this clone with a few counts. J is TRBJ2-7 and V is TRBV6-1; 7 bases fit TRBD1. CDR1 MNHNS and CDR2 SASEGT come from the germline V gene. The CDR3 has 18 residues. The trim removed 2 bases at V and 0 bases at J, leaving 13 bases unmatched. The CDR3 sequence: CASSEKWVGRGNSYEQYF. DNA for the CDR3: TGTGCCAGCAGTGAAAAGTGGGTTGGCAGGGGGAACTCCTACGAGCAGTACTTC.

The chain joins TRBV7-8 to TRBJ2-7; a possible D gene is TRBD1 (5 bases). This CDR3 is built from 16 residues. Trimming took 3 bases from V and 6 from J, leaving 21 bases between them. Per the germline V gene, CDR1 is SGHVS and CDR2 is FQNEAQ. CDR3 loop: CASSFRGPQGNPEQYF. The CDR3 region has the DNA TGTGCCAGCAGCTTTCGAGGACCCCAGGGAAACCCCGAGCAGTACTTC.

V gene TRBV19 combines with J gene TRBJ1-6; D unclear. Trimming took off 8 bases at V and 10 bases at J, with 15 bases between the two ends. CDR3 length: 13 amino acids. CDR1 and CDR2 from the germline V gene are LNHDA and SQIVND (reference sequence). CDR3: CASAPVRSSPLHF. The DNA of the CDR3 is TGTGCCAGTGCACCCGTAAGAAGCTCACCCCTCCACTTT.

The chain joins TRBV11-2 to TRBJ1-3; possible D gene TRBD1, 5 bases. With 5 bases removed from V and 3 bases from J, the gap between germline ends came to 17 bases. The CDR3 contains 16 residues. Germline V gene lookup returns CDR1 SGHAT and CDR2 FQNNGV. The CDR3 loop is CASSVNLGTLGNTIYF. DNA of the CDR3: TGTGCCAGCAGCGTAAATCTAGGGACTCTTGGAAACACCATATATTTT.

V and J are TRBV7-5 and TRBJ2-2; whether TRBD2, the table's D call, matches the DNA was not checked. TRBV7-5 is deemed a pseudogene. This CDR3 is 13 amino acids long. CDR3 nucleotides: TGTGTCAGAAAAACTAGCTCCACGGGGGAGCTGTTTTTT. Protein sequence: CVRKTSSTGELFF.